The 9 T cell receptor beta chains below come from one sample, sequenced in a study of cytomegalovirus exposure and HLA in healthy donors (dated by TCRdb to the late 2010s). Receptor libraries were prepared by the immunoSEQ multiplex PCR assay. For the multiplex PCR, a mixture combining 60 forward primers for TCR Vbeta segments and 13 reverse primers for TCR Jbeta segments was used. TCRdb mirrors the immuneACCESS table, restricted to in-frame sequences. Some clones are absent from its copies; in checked studies, under half trace to an unresolved V gene, and the reason for the others is unknown. The sample data list about 130,000 clones, and 70% to 85% of these were observed just once. The leading ten clones occupy roughly 6.8% of the sample. What was sequenced was PBMCs. Receptor source: a man aged 35 to 55 in good health and CMV-seropositive.

This clone has a single count. J is TRBJ2-1 and V is TRBV5-6; weak D call: TRBD2 (5 bases). Germline V gene sequence: CDR1 SGHDT, CDR2 YYEEEE. V lost 6 bases, J lost 4 bases, and 14 bases lay in between. The CDR3 loop spans 14 amino acids. The CDR3 sequence: CASTTWESYNEQFF. The CDR3 DNA is TGTGCCAGCACTACTTGGGAGTCTTACAATGAGCAGTTCTTC.

V usage is TRBV6-1 and J usage is TRBJ1-2; weak D call: TRBD1 (5 bases). The germline V and J ends were trimmed by 0 bases and 4 bases, with 15 bases remaining between them. Per the germline V gene, CDR1 is MNHNS and CDR2 is SASEGT. The CDR3 spans 16 residues. The CDR3: CASSEARDRRGYGYTF. The CDR3 bases are TGTGCCAGCAGTGAAGCAAGGGATAGGAGGGGCTATGGCTACACCTTC.

The CDR3: CASSSKTGELFF. CDR3 nucleotide sequence: TGCGCCAGCAGCTCCAAAACCGGGGAGCTGTTTTTT. The chain joins TRBV5-1 to TRBJ2-2; no firm D call. This CDR3 region has 12 residues. V was trimmed by 3 bases and J by 5 bases, leaving 5 bases between them. CDR1 is SGHRS, CDR2 YFSETQ, per germline.

The rearrangement joins TRBV19 to TRBJ2-7; TRBD2 is a possible D gene (6 bases). This CDR3 region has 14 residues. In germline, CDR1 is LNHDA, CDR2 SQIVND (reference sequence). Deletions cut 1 base from V and 4 bases from J, with 11 bases between. CDR3 nucleotides: TGTGCCAGTAGTATAGGGATCGGGAGTTACGAGCAGTACTTC. Its translation: CASSIGIGSYEQYF.

The gene calls are TRBV27 and TRBJ1-1, with D possibly matching TRBD1 (6 bases). CDR3 length: 14 amino acids. Germline CDR1 and CDR2: MNHEY and SMNVEV (reference sequence). Trimming stripped 8 bases from V and 3 bases from J, with 16 bases between. The CDR3 region has the DNA TGTGCCAGCCCTCACCTGGCAGGGGACACTGAAGCTTTCTTT. Its protein product is CASPHLAGDTEAFF.

The chain combines TRBV10-1 with TRBJ2-7, with TRBD1 matching 8 bases. This CDR3 contains 13 residues. The V gene end was trimmed by 6 bases and the J gene end by 1 base; junction bases not matched to a gene: 2. Germline CDR1 and CDR2: WNHNN and SYGVQD (reference sequence). Here the CDR3 reads CASSQGASYEQYF. DNA of the CDR3: TGCGCCAGCAGCCAGGGGGCGTCCTACGAGCAGTACTTC.

The chain uses TRBV7-9 and TRBJ2-5; D unresolved. Trimming pared 4 bases from V and 6 bases from J, leaving 6 bases between. Per germline, CDR1 SEHNR and CDR2 FQNEAQ (reference sequence). The CDR3 covers 11 residues. The CDR3 loop reads CASSSLKTQYF. As DNA, the CDR3 is TGTGCCAGCAGCTCGCTAAAGACCCAGTACTTC.

This clone was seen a handful of times. This chain links TRBV7-6 with TRBJ2-3, with TRBD2 matching over 8 bases. CDR1 and CDR2 (germline): SGHVS, FNYEAQ. J gave up 4 bases and V 0 bases, and 21 bases lay outside the gene matches. CDR3 size: 21 residues. Written as DNA, the CDR3 is TGTGCCAGCAGCTTAGCGCGGCAGGGTAAACTAGCGGACCCTCCTCCAGATACGCAGTATTTT. Protein: CASSLARQGKLADPPPDTQYF.

This clone was detected only a few times. This chain joins TRBV7-6 and TRBJ2-6; D remains ambiguous. The CDR3 is 15 residues long. V dropped 8 bases and J dropped 0 bases, with 11 bases sitting between them. Germline-derived CDR1 and CDR2 are SGHVS and FNYEAQ. The CDR3 bases are TGTGCCAGCGTGGGTAGCTTCTCTGGGGCCAACGTCCTGACTTTC. It is translated as CASVGSFSGANVLTF.